A selection of T cell receptor beta chains follows, all from one sample in a study of cytomegalovirus exposure and HLA in healthy donors. Produced via immunoSEQ multiplex PCR; TCRdb's table is partial and in-frame only. The sample includes tens of thousands of clones, around 78% of them seen just once. The sequenced sample was PBMCs. These receptors all stem from a young man in good health and CMV-seronegative. Both conserved end residues are part of each CDR3. The D gene is left open where the match is weak. Clone size appears in some rows only: once, few, many, or a class for an expanded clone.

J gene: TRBJ2-1; D gene: .; V gene: TRBV21-1; clone size: .; CDR3 protein: CASSKVLLAEKRNEQFF; CDR3 DNA: TGTGCCAGCAGCAAAGTTCTATTAGCGGAAAAACGCAATGAGCAGTTCTTC
J gene: TRBJ2-3; D gene: .; V gene: TRBV10-3; clone size: .; CDR3 protein: CAISGTVMEDVDTDTQYF; CDR3 DNA: TGTGCCATCAGTGGGACAGTAATGGAGGACGTGGACACAGATACGCAGTATTTT
J gene: TRBJ2-7; D gene: TRBD2; V gene: TRBV13; clone size: .; CDR3 protein: CASSLTSGGLSSYEQYF; CDR3 DNA: TGTGCCAGCAGCTTGACTAGCGGGGGGCTGAGCTCCTACGAGCAGTACTTC
J gene: TRBJ1-2; D gene: .; V gene: TRBV6-5; clone size: .; CDR3 protein: CASSSGALGAYGYTF; CDR3 DNA: TGTGCCAGCAGTTCCGGGGCATTGGGGGCCTATGGCTACACCTTC
J gene: TRBJ1-1; D gene: TRBD1; V gene: TRBV4-3; clone size: few; CDR3 protein: CASSQVGGRNTEAFF; CDR3 DNA: TGCGCCAGCAGCCAAGTAGGGGGCAGGAACACTGAAGCTTTCTTT
J gene: TRBJ1-4; D gene: TRBD1; V gene: TRBV5-1; clone size: .; CDR3 protein: CASSKGDFPGGEKLFF; CDR3 DNA: TGCGCCAGCAGCAAAGGGGACTTCCCAGGGGGTGAAAAACTGTTTTTT
J gene: TRBJ2-7; D gene: .; V gene: TRBV7-2; clone size: .; CDR3 protein: CASSLWAFYEQYF; CDR3 DNA: TGTGCCAGCAGCTTATGGGCGTTCTACGAGCAGTACTTC
J gene: TRBJ1-2; D gene: .; V gene: TRBV6-5; clone size: once; CDR3 protein: CASSSGNNYGYTF; CDR3 DNA: TGTGCCAGCAGTTCGGGGAATAACTATGGCTACACCTTC
J gene: TRBJ2-3; D gene: .; V gene: TRBV7-8; clone size: .; CDR3 protein: CASSFDSVLDTQYF; CDR3 DNA: TGTGCCAGCAGCTTTGACAGCGTTCTAGATACGCAGTATTTT
J gene: TRBJ1-4; D gene: TRBD1; V gene: TRBV18; clone size: .; CDR3 protein: CASSPSTPTGGGLFF; CDR3 DNA: TGTGCCAGCTCACCATCCACTCCCACAGGGGGTGGTCTGTTTTTT
J gene: TRBJ2-2; D gene: TRBD1; V gene: TRBV27; clone size: .; CDR3 protein: CASSPWTGERELFF; CDR3 DNA: TGTGCCAGCAGTCCTTGGACAGGGGAACGGGAGCTGTTTTTT
J gene: TRBJ1-6; D gene: .; V gene: TRBV2; clone size: few; CDR3 protein: CASSPRTPSSYNSPLHF; CDR3 DNA: TGTGCCAGCAGCCCTAGGACACCGAGCTCCTATAATTCACCCCTCCACTTT
J gene: TRBJ2-5; D gene: TRBD2; V gene: TRBV5-1; clone size: .; CDR3 protein: CASSLGLAGDGETQYF; CDR3 DNA: TGCGCCAGCAGCTTGGGGCTAGCGGGAGACGGAGAGACCCAGTACTTC
J gene: TRBJ2-2; D gene: .; V gene: TRBV19; clone size: .; CDR3 protein: CASQLWDFGGELFF; CDR3 DNA: TGTGCCAGCCAACTTTGGGACTTCGGCGGGGAGCTGTTTTTT
J gene: TRBJ2-1; D gene: .; V gene: TRBV7-2; clone size: .; CDR3 protein: CASSLAGSGGYNEQFF; CDR3 DNA: TGTGCCAGCAGCTTAGCGGGCTCAGGGGGGTACAATGAGCAGTTCTTC
J gene: TRBJ1-1; D gene: TRBD1; V gene: TRBV25-1; clone size: .; CDR3 protein: CASRMTGKIEAFF; CDR3 DNA: TGTGCCAGCAGGATGACAGGGAAAATTGAAGCTTTCTTT
J gene: TRBJ1-5; D gene: TRBD1; V gene: TRBV6-1; clone size: few; CDR3 protein: CASSATGGVQPQHF; CDR3 DNA: TGTGCCAGCAGTGCAACAGGGGGCGTTCAGCCCCAGCATTTT
J gene: TRBJ1-2; D gene: .; V gene: TRBV7-2; clone size: once; CDR3 protein: CASSLASTVYGYTF; CDR3 DNA: TGTGCCAGCAGCTTAGCGTCGACAGTCTATGGCTACACCTTC
J gene: TRBJ1-3; D gene: .; V gene: TRBV9; clone size: once; CDR3 protein: CASSVYSGNTIYF; CDR3 DNA: TGTGCCAGCAGCGTTTACTCTGGAAACACCATATATTTT
J gene: TRBJ2-7; D gene: .; V gene: TRBV29-1; clone size: .; CDR3 protein: CSVDVAGTSYEQYF; CDR3 DNA: TGCAGCGTTGACGTGGCAGGGACATCCTACGAGCAGTACTTC
J gene: TRBJ1-1; D gene: .; V gene: TRBV7-2; clone size: .; CDR3 protein: CASSQQGSAEAFF; CDR3 DNA: TGTGCCAGCAGCCAACAGGGCTCGGCTGAAGCTTTCTTT
J gene: TRBJ1-2; D gene: .; V gene: TRBV5-6; clone size: .; CDR3 protein: CASSPGGSGRLGGYTF; CDR3 DNA: TGTGCCAGCAGCCCTGGCGGTTCAGGGAGGCTTGGCGGCTACACCTTC
J gene: TRBJ1-4; D gene: TRBD1; V gene: TRBV6-1; clone size: .; CDR3 protein: CASSEQGAYEKLFF; CDR3 DNA: TGTGCCAGCAGTGAACAGGGGGCCTACGAAAAACTGTTTTTT
J gene: TRBJ1-2; D gene: .; V gene: TRBV27; clone size: .; CDR3 protein: CASSYAGVADYYGYTF; CDR3 DNA: TGTGCCAGCAGTTACGCCGGGGTCGCCGACTACTATGGCTACACCTTC
J gene: TRBJ1-1; D gene: .; V gene: TRBV5-1; clone size: .; CDR3 protein: CASSRGNRADTEAFF; CDR3 DNA: TGCGCCAGCAGCCGGGGAAACAGGGCGGACACTGAAGCTTTCTTT
J gene: TRBJ1-2; D gene: .; V gene: TRBV6-1; clone size: .; CDR3 protein: CASIIATHYFYGYTF; CDR3 DNA: TGTGCCAGCATCATAGCGACACATTACTTCTATGGCTACACCTTC
J gene: TRBJ1-6; D gene: .; V gene: TRBV25-1; clone size: .; CDR3 protein: CASSEPQGHSPLHF; CDR3 DNA: TGTGCCAGCAGTGAACCGCAGGGCCATTCACCCCTCCACTTT
J gene: TRBJ1-1; D gene: .; V gene: TRBV4-1; clone size: few; CDR3 protein: CASSQDRSGTTMNTEAFF; CDR3 DNA: TGCGCCAGCAGCCAAGATCGTTCAGGAACCACAATGAACACTGAAGCTTTCTTT
J gene: TRBJ1-1; D gene: .; V gene: TRBV11-3; clone size: .; CDR3 protein: CASSLPGLGANTEAFF; CDR3 DNA: TGTGCCAGCAGCTTACCGGGTTTAGGGGCGAACACTGAAGCTTTCTTT
J gene: TRBJ2-2; D gene: .; V gene: TRBV6-5; clone size: few; CDR3 protein: CASSYGLAIGELFF; CDR3 DNA: TGTGCCAGCAGTTACGGTCTAGCCATCGGGGAGCTGTTTTTT
J gene: TRBJ2-7; D gene: .; V gene: TRBV20-1; clone size: .; CDR3 protein: CSAAKYEQYF; CDR3 DNA: TGCAGTGCAGCTAAGTACGAGCAGTACTTC
J gene: TRBJ1-2; D gene: TRBD1; V gene: TRBV11-2; clone size: once; CDR3 protein: CASTPDRNYGYTF; CDR3 DNA: TGTGCCAGCACCCCGGACAGGAACTATGGCTACACCTTC
J gene: TRBJ2-7; D gene: .; V gene: TRBV6-6; clone size: .; CDR3 protein: CASSYGGSEQYF; CDR3 DNA: TGTGCCAGCAGTTACGGGGGCTCCGAGCAGTACTTC
J gene: TRBJ1-5; D gene: .; V gene: TRBV7-9; clone size: few; CDR3 protein: CASSLWTVSHNQPQHF; CDR3 DNA: TGTGCCAGCAGCCTTTGGACAGTATCTCACAATCAGCCCCAGCATTTT
J gene: TRBJ1-4; D gene: TRBD1; V gene: TRBV5-1; clone size: .; CDR3 protein: CASSLGQGGEKLFF; CDR3 DNA: TGCGCCAGCAGCCTAGGACAGGGAGGCGAAAAACTGTTTTTT
J gene: TRBJ2-5; D gene: TRBD1; V gene: TRBV6-5; clone size: .; CDR3 protein: CASSYSQGLETQYF; CDR3 DNA: TGTGCCAGCAGTTACTCACAGGGGCTAGAGACCCAGTACTTC
J gene: TRBJ1-1; D gene: .; V gene: TRBV13; clone size: few; CDR3 protein: CASSQTSNTEAFF; CDR3 DNA: TGTGCCAGCAGCCAAACATCGAACACTGAAGCTTTCTTT
J gene: TRBJ1-4; D gene: TRBD1; V gene: TRBV7-9; clone size: .; CDR3 protein: CASSLASGQGEKLFF; CDR3 DNA: TGTGCCAGCAGCTTAGCGTCCGGACAGGGAGAAAAACTGTTTTTT